This is a list of T cell receptor beta chains from one sample in a study of T cell responses to AZD1222 COVID-19 vaccine. Here immunoSEQ multiplex PCR was the method, and the copy in TCRdb shows in-frame clones only, minus some. Altogether 45,000 to 60,000 clones are present, roughly 90% being singletons, with the ten largest covering 2%. The sequencing here drew on peripheral blood, taken on day 0 of AZD1222 vaccination. The receptors were gathered from an adult in good health. CDR3s include the opening cysteine and the closing phenylalanine or tryptophan. The order of the fields is J gene, D gene, clone size, V gene, CDR3 protein, CDR3 DNA. The D gene is left open where the match is weak. Some rows mark clone size as missing; the rest say once, few, many or name a class of expanded clone.

>TRBJ1-1|.|.|TRBV12-3/TRBV12-4
CASTLDSNTEAFF
TGTGCCAGCACCTTGGACAGTAACACTGAAGCTTTCTTT
>TRBJ1-6|TRBD1|.|TRBV19
CASTTGTAYSPLHF
TGTGCCAGTACCACCGGGACAGCCTATTCACCCCTCCACTTT
>TRBJ1-1|.|.|TRBV28
CASLVGTTEAFF
TGTGCCAGCCTAGTGGGGACCACTGAAGCTTTCTTT
>TRBJ2-1|TRBD2|.|TRBV15
CATNPGLAGLNNEQFF
TGTGCCACCAACCCGGGACTAGCGGGACTGAACAATGAGCAGTTCTTC
>TRBJ2-1|TRBD2|.|TRBV7-2
CASRTLAGALEQFF
TGTGCCAGCAGGACCCTAGCGGGGGCCCTTGAGCAGTTCTTC
>TRBJ1-1|TRBD1|.|TRBV30
CAWSGTGRMNTEAFF
TGTGCCTGGAGCGGGACAGGGAGAATGAACACTGAAGCTTTCTTT
>TRBJ1-5|.|.|TRBV30
CAWSMGGSNQPQHF
TGTGCCTGGAGTATGGGGGGTAGCAATCAGCCCCAGCATTTT
>TRBJ1-1|.|.|TRBV19
CASSTGVGSPEAFF
TGTGCCAGTTCAACCGGGGTGGGGAGCCCTGAAGCTTTCTTT
>TRBJ2-1|TRBD2|.|TRBV6-5
CASSPRLAGNHEQFF
TGTGCCAGCAGTCCGAGACTAGCGGGAAACCATGAGCAGTTCTTC
>TRBJ1-2|TRBD1|.|TRBV5-4
CASSWDRAGYTF
TGTGCCAGCAGCTGGGACAGGGCTGGCTACACCTTC
>TRBJ1-5|TRBD1|.|TRBV27
CANRGLGQPQHF
TGTGCCAACAGGGGGCTAGGTCAGCCCCAGCATTTT
>TRBJ1-2|TRBD1|.|TRBV28
CASSPGTGGGYTF
TGTGCCAGCAGTCCGGGGACAGGGGGCGGCTACACCTTC
>TRBJ1-2|.|.|TRBV19
CASSIVLGVGHYGYTF
TGTGCCAGTAGTATAGTCCTCGGGGTCGGGCACTATGGCTACACCTTC
>TRBJ2-7|.|.|TRBV5-6
CASSLAQGREQYF
TGTGCCAGCAGCTTGGCTCAGGGGCGGGAGCAGTACTTC
>TRBJ2-1|.|.|TRBV15
CATSRDPSGADSYNEQFF
TGTGCCACCAGCAGAGATCCCAGCGGAGCTGACTCCTACAATGAGCAGTTCTTC
>TRBJ1-4|.|.|TRBV7-8
CASSATRGREKLFF
TGTGCCAGCAGCGCTACCAGGGGAAGGGAGAAACTGTTTTTT
>TRBJ1-5|.|.|TRBV5-6
CASRTYSNQPQHF
TGTGCCAGCCGGACCTATAGCAATCAGCCCCAGCATTTT
>TRBJ2-2|TRBD2|.|TRBV9
CASSVELAGVGTGELFF
TGTGCCAGCAGCGTAGAACTAGCGGGAGTCGGCACCGGGGAGCTGTTTTTT
>TRBJ1-1|.|.|TRBV6-5
CASSYSVRQRTEAFF
TGTGCCAGCAGTTACTCGGTCAGACAGCGGACTGAAGCTTTCTTT
>TRBJ1-1|TRBD1|.|TRBV5-4
CASSFTGGITEAFF
TGTGCCAGCAGCTTTACAGGGGGCATCACTGAAGCTTTCTTT
>TRBJ1-5|.|.|TRBV28
CASSQRGPRPNSNQPQHF
TGTGCCAGCAGCCAGAGGGGACCCAGACCGAATAGCAATCAGCCCCAGCATTTT
>TRBJ1-5|.|.|TRBV30
CAWSGKAGPSQPQHF
TGTGCCTGGAGTGGAAAAGCGGGGCCGAGTCAGCCCCAGCATTTT
>TRBJ1-6|.|.|TRBV5-4
CASTPHQGGPLHF
TGTGCCAGCACTCCTCACCAGGGAGGGCCCCTCCACTTT
>TRBJ1-2|.|.|TRBV10-3
CAISGAGDAGYGYTF
TGTGCCATCAGTGGGGCGGGGGATGCGGGCTATGGCTACACCTTC
>TRBJ1-2|.|once|TRBV19
CASSIRGQDFGYTF
TGTGCCAGTAGTATCAGAGGGCAGGACTTTGGCTACACCTTC
>TRBJ2-7|TRBD2|.|TRBV3-1/TRBV3-2
CASSQATDSRGSYEQYF
TGTGCCAGCAGCCAAGCCACGGACTCGCGGGGGTCCTACGAGCAGTACTTC
>TRBJ1-2|.|.|TRBV7-9
CASSLVGPYGYTF
TGTGCCAGCAGCTTAGTAGGGCCCTATGGCTACACCTTC
>TRBJ1-1|TRBD1|.|TRBV7-6
CASSLAPGGFRSTEAFF
TGTGCCAGCAGCTTAGCGCCAGGGGGGTTCCGAAGCACTGAAGCTTTCTTT
>TRBJ1-4|.|.|TRBV6-1
CASSDWEQLVLYEKLFF
TGTGCCAGCAGTGATTGGGAACAGTTAGTACTTTATGAAAAACTGTTTTTT
>TRBJ1-1|TRBD1|.|TRBV29-1
CSSTGTASSNTEAFF
TGCAGTTCAACCGGGACAGCTTCCTCGAACACTGAAGCTTTCTTT
>TRBJ1-3|.|.|TRBV19
CASRFGQFSGNTIYF
TGTGCCAGTAGATTCGGGCAGTTCTCTGGAAACACCATATATTTT
>TRBJ2-7|.|.|TRBV3-1/TRBV3-2
CASSQMGKFSWALGSEQYF
TGTGCCAGCAGCCAAATGGGGAAGTTCTCATGGGCATTAGGGTCCGAGCAGTACTTC
>TRBJ2-1|TRBD2|.|TRBV11-3
CASSSRTSGHNEQFF
TGTGCCAGCAGCTCACGGACTAGCGGCCACAATGAGCAGTTCTTC
>TRBJ2-5|TRBD1|.|TRBV19
CASSTSTGGETQYF
TGTGCCAGTAGTACATCGACAGGGGGAGAGACCCAGTACTTC
>TRBJ1-4|.|.|TRBV15
CATSRDSGPMNEKLFF
TGTGCCACCAGCAGAGATTCGGGGCCCATGAATGAAAAACTGTTTTTT
>TRBJ2-7|.|.|TRBV6-6
CASRPPQGVGSYEQYF
TGTGCCAGCAGACCCCCCCAGGGAGTAGGTTCCTACGAGCAGTACTTC
>TRBJ2-7|TRBD1|once|TRBV7-6
CASSPGQGPYEQYF
TGTGCCAGCAGCCCGGGACAGGGCCCCTACGAGCAGTACTTC
>TRBJ2-1|.|.|TRBV10-3
CAISESGSHNEQFF
TGTGCCATCAGTGAGTCGGGCAGCCACAATGAGCAGTTCTTC
>TRBJ1-4|TRBD1|once|TRBV18
CASSPPGQGGRYEKLFF
TGTGCCAGCTCACCACCCGGACAGGGTGGTAGATATGAAAAACTGTTTTTT
>TRBJ2-3|.|.|TRBV2
CASSDRYLRTDTQYF
TGTGCCAGCAGTGACAGATACCTCCGCACAGATACGCAGTATTTT
>TRBJ2-2|.|.|TRBV18
CASSPSGAGTGELFF
TGTGCCAGCTCACCATCCGGGGCTGGGACCGGGGAGCTGTTTTTT
>TRBJ2-1|.|.|TRBV19
CASSVMQGRYNEQFF
TGTGCCAGTAGTGTGATGCAGGGGCGCTACAATGAGCAGTTCTTC
>TRBJ1-1|.|.|TRBV6-5
CASRPGTNTEAFF
TGTGCCAGCAGACCCGGGACAAACACTGAAGCTTTCTTT
>TRBJ1-1|.|.|TRBV2
CASRGHEAFF
TGTGCCAGCAGAGGACATGAAGCTTTCTTT
>TRBJ2-2|TRBD1|.|TRBV6-1
CASSALRGSDTGELFF
TGTGCCAGCAGTGCCCTCAGGGGGTCGGACACCGGGGAGCTGTTTTTT
>TRBJ1-5|.|.|TRBV15
CATWGGGGNQPQHF
TGTGCCACCTGGGGTGGGGGAGGGAATCAGCCCCAGCATTTT
>TRBJ2-5|TRBD1|few|TRBV19
CASSIASRLGTGPGETQYF
TGTGCCAGTAGTATCGCGTCCCGTCTCGGGACAGGGCCTGGAGAGACCCAGTACTTC
>TRBJ2-5|TRBD2|.|TRBV5-1
CASSPQTSEQETQYF
TGCGCCAGCAGCCCTCAGACTAGCGAGCAAGAGACCCAGTACTTC
>TRBJ2-1|.|.|TRBV19
CASSIDSYNEQFF
TGTGCCAGTAGTATCGACAGCTACAATGAGCAGTTCTTC
>TRBJ1-1|.|.|TRBV7-9
CASSFSGTNTEAFF
TGTGCCAGCAGCTTTTCGGGTACTAACACTGAAGCTTTCTTT
>TRBJ2-3|.|once|TRBV5-1
CASSLDFLLGDTQYF
TGCGCCAGCAGCTTGGACTTCCTATTAGGAGATACGCAGTATTTT
>TRBJ2-5|.|.|TRBV12-5
CASGLVGEEETQYF
TGTGCTAGTGGTTTGGTAGGGGAGGAGGAGACCCAGTACTTC
>TRBJ1-2|TRBD1|.|TRBV18
CASSPAGTGVNYGYTF
TGTGCCAGCTCACCTGCCGGGACAGGAGTTAACTATGGCTACACCTTC
>TRBJ2-1|.|.|TRBV6-4
CASSDGGLDNEQFF
TGTGCCAGCAGTGACGGAGGGCTGGACAATGAGCAGTTCTTC
>TRBJ2-5|.|.|TRBV11-2
CASSDRRGGETQYF
TGTGCCAGCAGCGACCGAAGAGGGGGAGAGACCCAGTACTTC
>TRBJ2-3|.|.|TRBV4-1
CASSPGFTDTQYF
TGCGCCAGCAGCCCAGGTTTCACAGATACGCAGTATTTT
>TRBJ1-5|.|few|TRBV28
CASSSTGPRDQPQHF
TGTGCCAGCAGTTCGACCGGGCCAAGGGATCAGCCCCAGCATTTT